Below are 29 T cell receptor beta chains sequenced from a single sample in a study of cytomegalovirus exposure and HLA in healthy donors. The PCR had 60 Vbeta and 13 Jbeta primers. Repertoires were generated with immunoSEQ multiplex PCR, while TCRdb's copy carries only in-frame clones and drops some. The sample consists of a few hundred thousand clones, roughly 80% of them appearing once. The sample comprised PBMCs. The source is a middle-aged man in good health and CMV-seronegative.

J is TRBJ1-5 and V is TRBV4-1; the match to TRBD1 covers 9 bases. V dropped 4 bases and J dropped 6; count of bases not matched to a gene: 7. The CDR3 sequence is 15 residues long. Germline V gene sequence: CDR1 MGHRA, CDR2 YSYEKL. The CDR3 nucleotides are TGCGCCAGCAGCCGGAACGGACAGGGGATTCAGCCCCAGCATTTT. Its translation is CASSRNGQGIQPQHF.

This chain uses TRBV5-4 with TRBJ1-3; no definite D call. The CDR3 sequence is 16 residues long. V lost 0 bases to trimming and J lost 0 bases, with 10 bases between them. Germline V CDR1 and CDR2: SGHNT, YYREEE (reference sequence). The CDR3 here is CASSLDEALSGNTIYF. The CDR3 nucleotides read TGTGCCAGCAGCTTGGACGAGGCTCTCTCTGGAAACACCATATATTTT.

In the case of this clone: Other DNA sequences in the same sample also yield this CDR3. This chain's CDR3 is CASSLGLAGLTGELFF. CDR3 DNA: TGTGCCAGCAGCTTGGGACTAGCGGGACTCACCGGGGAGCTGTTTTTT. V usage is TRBV7-2 and J usage is TRBJ2-2, with TRBD2 matching over 13 bases. Per germline, CDR1 SGHTA and CDR2 FQGNSA. This CDR3 has 16 residues. J was trimmed by 4 bases and V by 3 bases; bases with no gene match: 2.

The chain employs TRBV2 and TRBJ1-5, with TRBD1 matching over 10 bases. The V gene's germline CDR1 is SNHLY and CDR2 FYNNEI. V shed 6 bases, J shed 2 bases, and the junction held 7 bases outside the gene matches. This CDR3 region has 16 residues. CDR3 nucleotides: TGTGCCAGCAGCCCGGGACAGGGGTTGGGCAATCAGCCCCAGCATTTT. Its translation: CASSPGQGLGNQPQHF.

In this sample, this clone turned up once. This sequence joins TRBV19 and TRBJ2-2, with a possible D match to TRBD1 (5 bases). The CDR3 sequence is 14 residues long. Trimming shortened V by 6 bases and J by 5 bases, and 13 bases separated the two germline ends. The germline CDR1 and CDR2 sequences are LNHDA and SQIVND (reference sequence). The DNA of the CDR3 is TGTGCCAGTAGATCAGGGTTATGGACCGGGGAGCTGTTTTTT. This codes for CASRSGLWTGELFF.

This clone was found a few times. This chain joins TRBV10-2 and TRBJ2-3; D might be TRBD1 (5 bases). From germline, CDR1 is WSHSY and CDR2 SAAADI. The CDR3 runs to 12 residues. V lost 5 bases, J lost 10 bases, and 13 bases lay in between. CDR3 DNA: TGCGCCAGCAGTCTTGGGGCAGCCCCGCAGTATTTT. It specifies CASSLGAAPQYF.

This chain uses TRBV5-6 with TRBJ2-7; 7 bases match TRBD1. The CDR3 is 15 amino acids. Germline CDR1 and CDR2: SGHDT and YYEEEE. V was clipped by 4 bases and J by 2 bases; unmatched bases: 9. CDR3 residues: CASSHAGTAAYEQYF. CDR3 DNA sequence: TGTGCCAGCAGCCACGCCGGGACAGCGGCCTACGAGCAGTACTTC.

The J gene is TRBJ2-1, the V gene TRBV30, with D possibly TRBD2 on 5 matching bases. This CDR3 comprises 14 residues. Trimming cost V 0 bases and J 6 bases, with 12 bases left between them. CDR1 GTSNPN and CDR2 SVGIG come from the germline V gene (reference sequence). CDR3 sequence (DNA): TGTGCCTGGAGTGTACTGGGAGCGAGCAATGAGCAGTTCTTC. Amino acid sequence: CAWSVLGASNEQFF.

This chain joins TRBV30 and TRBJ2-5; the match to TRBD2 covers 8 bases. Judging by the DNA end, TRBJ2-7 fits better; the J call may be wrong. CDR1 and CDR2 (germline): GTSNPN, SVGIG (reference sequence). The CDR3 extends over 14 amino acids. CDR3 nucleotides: TGTGCCTGGAGTGCCCGGGGGGGTCTCTACGAGCAGTACTTC. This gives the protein CAWSARGGLYEQYF.

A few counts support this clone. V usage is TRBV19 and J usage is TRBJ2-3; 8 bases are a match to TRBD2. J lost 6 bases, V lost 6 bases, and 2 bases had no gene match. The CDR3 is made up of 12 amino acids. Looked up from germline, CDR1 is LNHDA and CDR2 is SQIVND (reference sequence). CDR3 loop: CASRLAGDTQYF. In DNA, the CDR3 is TGTGCCAGTAGGCTAGCGGGCGATACGCAGTATTTT. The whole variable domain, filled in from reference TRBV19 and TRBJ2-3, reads DGGITQSPKYLFRKEGQNVTLSCEQNLNHDAMYWYRQDPGQGLRLIYYSQIVNDFQKGDIAEGYSVSREKKESFPLTVTSAQKNPTAFYLCASRLAGDTQYFGPGTRLTVL.

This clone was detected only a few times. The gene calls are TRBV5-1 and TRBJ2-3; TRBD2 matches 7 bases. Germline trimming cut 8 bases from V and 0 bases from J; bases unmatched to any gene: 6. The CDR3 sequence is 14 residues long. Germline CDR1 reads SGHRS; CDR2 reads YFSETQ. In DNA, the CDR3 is TGCGCCAGTCTTAGCGGGTCGAGCACAGATACGCAGTATTTT. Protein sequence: CASLSGSSTDTQYF.

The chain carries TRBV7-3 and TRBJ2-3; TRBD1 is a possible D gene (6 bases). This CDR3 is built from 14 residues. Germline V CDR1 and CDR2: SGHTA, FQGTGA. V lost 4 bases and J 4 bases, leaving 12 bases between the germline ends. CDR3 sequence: CASSSTGISDTQYF. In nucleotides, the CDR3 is TGTGCCAGCAGCTCCACAGGGATTTCAGATACGCAGTATTTT.

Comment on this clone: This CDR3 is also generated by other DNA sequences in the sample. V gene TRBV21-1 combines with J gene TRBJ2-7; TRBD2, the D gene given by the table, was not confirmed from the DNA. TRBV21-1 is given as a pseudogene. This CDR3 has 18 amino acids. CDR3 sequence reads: CASIKGEGLRRGAYEQYF. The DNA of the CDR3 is TGTGCCAGCATCAAGGGGGAGGGATTACGGAGGGGTGCCTACGAGCAGTACTTC.

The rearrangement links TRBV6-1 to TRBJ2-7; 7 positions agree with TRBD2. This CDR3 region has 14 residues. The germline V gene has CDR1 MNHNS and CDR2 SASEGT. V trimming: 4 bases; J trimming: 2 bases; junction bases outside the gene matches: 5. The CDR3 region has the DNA TGTGCCAGCAGTGCTAGCGGTCCGGCCTACGAGCAGTACTTC. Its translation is CASSASGPAYEQYF.

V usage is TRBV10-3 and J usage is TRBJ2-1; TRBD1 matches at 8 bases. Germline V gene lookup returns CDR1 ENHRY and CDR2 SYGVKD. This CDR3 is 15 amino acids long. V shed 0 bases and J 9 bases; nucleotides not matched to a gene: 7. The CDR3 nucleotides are TGTGCCATCAGTGAGTCGCGACAGGGGACGAGTGAGCAGTTCTTC. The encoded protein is CAISESRQGTSEQFF.

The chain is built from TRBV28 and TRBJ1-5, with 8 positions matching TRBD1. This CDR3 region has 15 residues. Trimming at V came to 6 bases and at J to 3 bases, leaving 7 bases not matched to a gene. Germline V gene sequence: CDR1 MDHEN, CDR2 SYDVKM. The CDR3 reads CASSYGQGANQPQHF. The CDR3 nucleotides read TGTGCCAGCAGCTATGGACAGGGTGCCAATCAGCCCCAGCATTTT.

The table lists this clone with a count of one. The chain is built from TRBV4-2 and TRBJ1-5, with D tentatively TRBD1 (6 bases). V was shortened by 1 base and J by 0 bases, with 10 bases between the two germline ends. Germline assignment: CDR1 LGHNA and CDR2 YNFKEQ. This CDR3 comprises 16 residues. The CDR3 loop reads CASSQGQDYSNQPQHF. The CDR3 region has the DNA TGTGCCAGCAGCCAAGGACAGGATTATAGCAATCAGCCCCAGCATTTT.

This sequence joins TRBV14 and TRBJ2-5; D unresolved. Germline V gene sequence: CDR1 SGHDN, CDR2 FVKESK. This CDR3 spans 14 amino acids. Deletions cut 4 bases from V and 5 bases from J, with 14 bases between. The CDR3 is CASSLLQPGETQYF. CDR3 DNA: TGTGCCAGCAGCCTCCTGCAGCCCGGGGAGACCCAGTACTTC.

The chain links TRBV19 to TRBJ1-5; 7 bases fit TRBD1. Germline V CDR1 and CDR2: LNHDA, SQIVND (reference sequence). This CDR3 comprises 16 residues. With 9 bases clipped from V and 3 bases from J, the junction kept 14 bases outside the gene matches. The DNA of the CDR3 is TGTGCCAGCAGGATTTCCGGACAGGCTCTCAATCAGCCCCAGCATTTT. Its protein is CASRISGQALNQPQHF.

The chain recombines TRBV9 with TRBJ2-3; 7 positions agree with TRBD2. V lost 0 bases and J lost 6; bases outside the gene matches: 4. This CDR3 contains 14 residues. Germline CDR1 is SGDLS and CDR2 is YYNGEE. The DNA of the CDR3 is TGTGCCAGCAGCGTAGACGGGGGGTCGGATACGCAGTATTTT. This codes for CASSVDGGSDTQYF.

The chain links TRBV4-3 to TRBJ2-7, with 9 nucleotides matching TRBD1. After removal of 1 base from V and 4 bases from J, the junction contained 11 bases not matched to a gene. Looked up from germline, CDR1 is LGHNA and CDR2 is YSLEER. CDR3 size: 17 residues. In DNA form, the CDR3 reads TGCGCCAGCAGCCAAGGACTCCGACAGGGGGGGTCTTACGAGCAGTACTTC. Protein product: CASSQGLRQGGSYEQYF.

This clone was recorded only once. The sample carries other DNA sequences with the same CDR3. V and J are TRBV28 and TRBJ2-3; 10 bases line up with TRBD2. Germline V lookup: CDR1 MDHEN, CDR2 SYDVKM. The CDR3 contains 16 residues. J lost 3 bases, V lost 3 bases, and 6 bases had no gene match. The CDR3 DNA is TGTGCCAGCAGTTTGGCTGGGACTAGCGATACAGATACGCAGTATTTT. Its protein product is CASSLAGTSDTDTQYF.

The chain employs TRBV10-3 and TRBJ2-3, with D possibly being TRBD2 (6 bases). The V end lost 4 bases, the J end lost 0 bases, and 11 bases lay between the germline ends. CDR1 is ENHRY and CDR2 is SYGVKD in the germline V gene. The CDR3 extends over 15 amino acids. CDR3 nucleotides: TGTGCCATCAGTGCGGGGGAGACAAGCACAGATACGCAGTATTTT. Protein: CAISAGETSTDTQYF.

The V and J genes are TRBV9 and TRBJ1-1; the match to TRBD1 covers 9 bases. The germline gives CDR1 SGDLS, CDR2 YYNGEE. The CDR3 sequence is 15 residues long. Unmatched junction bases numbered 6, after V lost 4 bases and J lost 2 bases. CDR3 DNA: TGTGCCAGCAGCCCACTACAGGGGGCAAACACTGAAGCTTTCTTT. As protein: CASSPLQGANTEAFF. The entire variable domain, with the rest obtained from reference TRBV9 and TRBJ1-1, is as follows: DSGVTQTPKHLITATGQRVTLRCSPRSGDLSVYWYQQSLDQGLQFLIQYYNGEERAKGNILERFSAQQFPDLHSELNLSSLELGDSALYFCASSPLQGANTEAFFGQGTRLTVV.

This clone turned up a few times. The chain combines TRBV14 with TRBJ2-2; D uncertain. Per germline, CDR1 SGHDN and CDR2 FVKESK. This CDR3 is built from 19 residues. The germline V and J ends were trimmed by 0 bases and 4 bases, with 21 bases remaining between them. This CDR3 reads CASSQDRRNLRHFTGELFF. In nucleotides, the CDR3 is TGTGCCAGCAGCCAAGATCGAAGGAATCTGAGACATTTCACCGGGGAGCTGTTTTTT.

CDR3: CASSPPASQETQYF. In DNA form, the CDR3 reads TGTGCCAGCTCACCACCGGCCAGCCAAGAGACCCAGTACTTC. This chain joins TRBV18 and TRBJ2-5; no firm D call. V dropped 0 bases and J dropped 1 base, with 6 bases sitting between them. From germline, CDR1 is KGHSH and CDR2 LQKENI. There are 14 residues in the CDR3.

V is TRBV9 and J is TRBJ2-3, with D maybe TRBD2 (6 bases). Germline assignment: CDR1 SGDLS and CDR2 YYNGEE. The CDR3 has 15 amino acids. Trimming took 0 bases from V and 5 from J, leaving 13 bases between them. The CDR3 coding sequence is TGTGCCAGCAGCGTAGGGATAATTAGCGGAGATACGCAGTATTTT. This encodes CASSVGIISGDTQYF.

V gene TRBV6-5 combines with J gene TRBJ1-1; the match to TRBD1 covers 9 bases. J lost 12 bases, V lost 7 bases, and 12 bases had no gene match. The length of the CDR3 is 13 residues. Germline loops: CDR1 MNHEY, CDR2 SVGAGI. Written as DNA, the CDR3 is TGTGCCAGCAAACCCCGGGACAGGGCGGGAACTTTCTTT. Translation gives CASKPRDRAGTFF.

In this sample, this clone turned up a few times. This CDR3 reads CASRPNAHLGSYEQYF. The DNA of the CDR3 is TGTGCCAGCAGGCCTAACGCGCACCTCGGGTCCTACGAGCAGTACTTC. The chain combines TRBV11-3 with TRBJ2-7; D remains unclear. The germline CDR1 and CDR2 sequences are SGHNT and YENEEA. This CDR3 region has 16 residues. Trimming shortened V by 6 bases and J by 1 base, and 19 bases separated the two germline ends. The whole variable domain, filled in from reference TRBV11-3 and TRBJ2-7, reads EAGVVQSPRYKIIEKKQPVAFWCNPISGHNTLYWYLQNLGQGPELLIRYENEEAVDDSQLPKDRFSAERLKGVDSTLKIQPAELGDSAVYLCASRPNAHLGSYEQYFGPGTRLTVT.